This T cell receptor beta chain was recorded in a study of shared clonotypes between healthy human individuals. About the research overall: The cohort had two women and a few men, ages 18 to 49. Whole-study findings and limits: Limitation of the genetic and exposure-history diversity represented came from the few donors. The generation probabilities recorded for non-shared clonotypes fell below those of clonotypes shared by all four donors.

Profiling relied on immunoSEQ multiplex PCR, and the TCRdb table lists in-frame clones only, not all of them. The sample has roughly 810,000 clones, 95% to 97% seen once. Trimming shortened V by 3 bases and J by 7 bases, and 10 bases separated the two germline ends. CDR1 is SGDLS and CDR2 is YYNGEE in the germline V gene. This CDR3 contains 12 residues. Naive-designated CD8 cells lacked CD45RO, were positively enriched for CCR7, and omitted terminally differentiated effector memory CD45RA+ cells. Adults of Caucasian background living in Nashville, Tennessee made up all donors. A word on this clone: Its antigen is currently unknown. This specimen includes other DNA sequences encoding the same CDR3.

This receptor was identified in a man younger than 40 in good health. What was sequenced was naive CD8+ T cells sorted from blood. The chain uses TRBV9 and TRBJ1-2; D is possibly TRBD1 (5 bases). The CDR3 is CASSAQGGGYTF. CDR3 nucleotides: TGTGCCAGCAGCGCTCAGGGTGGTGGCTACACCTTC.